This T cell receptor (beta chain) appears in the sequencing data of a study of CXCR3-negative and CXCR3-positive naive CD8 T cells. The CDR3 is 14 amino acids. From germline, CDR1 is MRHNA and CDR2 SNTAGT. Notes on the study in general: Naive CXCR3-positive and CXCR3-negative cells shared TRBV-TRBJ usage; memory cells diverged. CXCR3 levels fell partly with cryopreservation; most assays relied on fresh PBMCs. CD5 surface expression was similar among naive subsets, and TCR strength was estimated by inference from TRB CDR3 properties. Diversity was high in both naive subsets and much lower in memory cells.

Points on this clonotype: Antigen unknown.

The authors made the TRB cDNA libraries by 5' RACE using UMI labels. TCRdb re-called the 5' RACE reads and shows each CDR3 protein once, DNA omitted. This sample's table has tens of thousands of distinct CDR3 sequences. This sequence originates from a human donor in good health. Some clones in this sample may be carry-over from other donors' samples. The chain links TRBV6-4 to TRBJ2-2. Sample: memory CD8+ T cells from blood. Here the CDR3 reads CASSDGTDTGELFF.